Sequencing of this T cell receptor beta chain was carried out in a study of tumor and adjacent non-tumor tissue in lung cancer. Overall study: Stage I to III disease affected 9 to 10 men and about five women aged roughly 31 to 85.

This sample's RNA came from whole unsorted tissue. The germline V gene has CDR1 MNHEY and CDR2 SVGAGI. V lost 6 bases and J lost 1; bases outside the gene matches: 4. CDR3 size: 15 residues. TCRbeta libraries were built with three rounds of nested PCR, modified from ARM-PCR. TCRdb passed the multiplex PCR reads through MiXCR, listing each CDR3 protein once. The profile shows approximately 65,000 distinct CDR3 sequences, almost 60% of them singletons. Ten or more counts support this clonotype. This receptor was identified in a man in his forties or fifties with non-small cell lung cancer. The specimen sequenced was lung tumor tissue. This chain links TRBV6-5 with TRBJ2-4, with 9 bases fitting TRBD1. The CDR3 DNA reads TGTGCCAGCAGCCCGACAGGGGGGGCCAAAAACATTCAGTACTTC. It codes for CASSPTGGAKNIQYF.